This is a list of T cell receptor beta chains from one sample in a study of CD4 T cells in relation to SARS-CoV-2 and coronaviruses. Their recognized antigens are unknown. Assay used: immunoSEQ multiplex PCR; TCRdb lists only in-frame clones, some missing. The profile shows some 27,000 clones, about 80% of them singletons. Sequencing was done on a sample of CD4+ T cells from PBMCs, cultured in vitro. The receptors were sampled from a human donor in good health. Both conserved end residues are part of each CDR3. Each record gives: clone size, V gene, D gene, J gene, CDR3 protein, CDR3 DNA. D genes are given only for firm matches. Not all rows give a size; the values are once, few, many and, for expanded clones, a class.

>-|TRBV18|-|TRBJ1-2
CASSNPDGYTF
TGTGCCAGCTCAAATCCCGATGGCTACACCTTC
>-|TRBV28|TRBD1|TRBJ1-4
CASSSRTGEGGKGLFF
TGTGCCAGCAGTTCTCGGACAGGAGAGGGGGGGAAGGGACTGTTTTTT
>-|TRBV4-3|-|TRBJ1-3
CASSQDVGTGNTIYF
TGCGCCAGCAGCCAAGATGTAGGGACAGGAAACACCATATATTTT
>few|TRBV19|-|TRBJ1-1
CASSSWVSAFF
TGTGCCAGTAGTAGTTGGGTGAGTGCTTTCTTT
>-|TRBV19|-|TRBJ1-2
CASSISPARGLGGGYTF
TGTGCCAGTAGTATAAGCCCCGCGCGGGGCCTCGGGGGAGGCTACACCTTC
>-|TRBV12-3/TRBV12-4|-|TRBJ2-7
CASRLASQGEQYF
TGTGCCAGCAGACTGGCCAGCCAGGGCGAGCAGTACTTC
>-|TRBV7-6|-|TRBJ2-2
CASSQYKGISGELFF
TGTGCCAGCAGCCAATACAAGGGGATTTCAGGGGAGCTGTTTTTT
>-|TRBV6-5|-|TRBJ2-7
CASSYEGGAYEQYF
TGTGCCAGCAGTTACGAGGGGGGGGCCTACGAGCAGTACTTC
>-|TRBV19|-|TRBJ2-1
CASSIATYNEQFF
TGTGCCAGTAGTATTGCCACTTACAATGAGCAGTTCTTC
>-|TRBV2|-|TRBJ2-7
CASSAGTWESEQYF
TGTGCCAGCAGTGCCGGGACATGGGAGAGCGAGCAGTACTTC
>-|TRBV18|TRBD1|TRBJ2-2
CASSPLGYRGVTGELFF
TGTGCCAGCTCACCACTCGGTTACAGGGGAGTGACCGGGGAGCTGTTTTTT
>-|TRBV28|-|TRBJ1-1
CASSSGGRRAFF
TGTGCCAGCAGTTCTGGGGGACGGCGAGCTTTCTTT
>-|TRBV21-1|-|TRBJ1-4
CASSVPGHVPEKLFF
TGTGCCAGCAGCGTACCGGGACACGTCCCCGAAAAACTGTTTTTT
>-|TRBV28|-|TRBJ2-7
CASSRESSGWGGSYEQYF
TGTGCCAGCAGCCGGGAGTCCTCGGGGTGGGGCGGCTCCTACGAGCAGTACTTC
>-|TRBV7-8|-|TRBJ1-2
CASSPREGDYGYTF
TGTGCCAGCAGCCCCCGGGAGGGCGACTATGGCTACACCTTC
>-|TRBV4-2|-|TRBJ2-3
CASSHDLLGDTQYF
TGTGCCAGCAGCCACGACCTCCTAGGGGATACGCAGTATTTT
>-|TRBV9|TRBD2|TRBJ2-2
CASSRSLSGGRSGELFF
TGTGCCAGCAGCCGAAGCCTTAGCGGGGGAAGGTCCGGGGAGCTGTTTTTT
>-|TRBV5-1|-|TRBJ2-5
CASSAEETQYF
TGCGCCAGCAGCGCCGAAGAGACCCAGTACTTC
>-|TRBV19|TRBD1|TRBJ1-4
CASSNAPGTAEKLFF
TGTGCCAGTAGTAATGCTCCCGGGACAGCTGAAAAACTGTTTTTT
>-|TRBV19|TRBD2|TRBJ2-5
CASTPGGRQETQYF
TGTGCCAGTACCCCGGGGGGGCGACAAGAGACCCAGTACTTC
>-|TRBV7-9|-|TRBJ2-3
CASSLTSGRTDTQYF
TGTGCCAGCAGCTTAACCAGCGGGCGAACAGATACGCAGTATTTT
>-|TRBV6-2/TRBV6-3|TRBD2|TRBJ2-7
CASSAGAYEQYF
TGTGCCAGCAGTGCGGGAGCCTACGAGCAGTACTTC
>once|TRBV4-3|-|TRBJ1-5
CASSQERVNQPQHF
TGCGCCAGCAGCCAAGAACGAGTGAATCAGCCCCAGCATTTT
>-|TRBV19|TRBD1|TRBJ2-3
CASSMTGGKSSRTDTQYF
TGTGCCAGTAGTATGACAGGGGGCAAATCTAGTCGCACAGATACGCAGTATTTT
>-|TRBV4-1|-|TRBJ1-4
CASSHPRMKGGRREKLFF
TGCGCCAGCAGCCACCCGAGGATGAAGGGCGGACGTCGCGAAAAACTGTTTTTT
>-|TRBV30|-|TRBJ1-2
CAWSRLGVSGRRIRGYTF
TGTGCCTGGAGTAGGTTGGGAGTCTCGGGACGCCGGATAAGGGGCTACACCTTC
>-|TRBV20-1|TRBD2|TRBJ2-7
CSASPPSGSSYEQYF
TGCAGTGCTAGTCCCCCTAGCGGGAGTTCCTACGAGCAGTACTTC
>-|TRBV19|TRBD1|TRBJ1-5
CASSIDRESNQPQHF
TGTGCCAGTAGTATCGACAGGGAGAGCAATCAGCCCCAGCATTTT
>-|TRBV9|-|TRBJ2-7
CASSPSGGPSYEQYF
TGTGCCAGCAGCCCAAGTGGAGGTCCCTCCTACGAGCAGTACTTC
>-|TRBV2|-|TRBJ1-2
CASSEGYAGAGGYTF
TGTGCCAGCAGTGAGGGATACGCGGGAGCGGGGGGCTACACCTTC
>once|TRBV9|TRBD2|TRBJ2-2
CASTPTSGGIISNTGELFF
TGTGCCAGCACCCCAACTAGCGGGGGGATCATTTCGAACACCGGGGAGCTGTTTTTT
>-|TRBV4-1|-|TRBJ2-7
CASSQGISASYEQYF
TGCGCCAGCAGCCAAGGAATCAGCGCTTCCTACGAGCAGTACTTC
>once|TRBV10-3|TRBD1|TRBJ2-5
CATALQGEETQYF
TGTGCCACGGCTCTGCAGGGGGAAGAGACCCAGTACTTC
>-|TRBV7-2|-|TRBJ2-3
CASKRDDGTTDTQYF
TGTGCCAGCAAGAGAGACGACGGGACCACAGATACGCAGTATTTT
>few|TRBV18|-|TRBJ1-6
CASSPRGGEGSPLHF
TGTGCCAGCTCACCACGTGGCGGGGAAGGTTCACCCCTCCACTTT
>-|TRBV2|TRBD1|TRBJ1-2
CASRDWGFRGRGYGYTF
TGTGCCAGCAGAGATTGGGGCTTCAGGGGGCGCGGCTATGGCTACACCTTC
>-|TRBV27|-|TRBJ2-5
CASSHDRLGETQYF
TGTGCCAGCAGCCACGACAGGCTGGGGGAGACCCAGTACTTC
>-|TRBV14|-|TRBJ2-5
CASSPLAIPVYRETQYF
TGTGCCAGCAGCCCCCTGGCGATCCCGGTATATAGAGAGACCCAGTACTTC
>-|TRBV4-2|TRBD2|TRBJ2-3
CASSQDRGLAGKRHTDTQYF
TGTGCCAGCAGCCAAGATCGGGGACTAGCGGGGAAGCGACACACAGATACGCAGTATTTT
>once|TRBV20-1|-|TRBJ2-7
CSARDTYEQYF
TGCAGTGCTAGGGACACCTACGAGCAGTACTTC
>-|TRBV18|-|TRBJ1-5
CASSQGSNQPQHF
TGTGCCAGCTCACAGGGGAGCAATCAGCCCCAGCATTTT
>-|TRBV14|-|TRBJ1-2
CASSDIAGSNYGYTF
TGTGCCAGCAGCGATATCGCAGGGTCCAACTATGGCTACACCTTC
>-|TRBV25-1|-|TRBJ2-7
CASSEVGSRYEQYF
TGTGCCAGCAGTGAGGTTGGCAGTCGCTACGAGCAGTACTTC
>few|TRBV7-2|TRBD2|TRBJ2-7
CASSRSGGTLNEQYF
TGTGCCAGCAGCCGGAGCGGGGGGACCCTAAACGAGCAGTACTTC
>-|TRBV19|-|TRBJ2-3
CASRSTPGLPKDTQYF
TGTGCCAGTAGGTCCACCCCGGGACTCCCGAAAGATACGCAGTATTTT
>-|TRBV2|-|TRBJ1-4
CASSEGGGGEKLFF
TGTGCCAGCAGTGAAGGTGGGGGAGGTGAAAAACTGTTTTTT
>-|TRBV9|TRBD2|TRBJ2-1
CASSVGSSGRGDEQFF
TGTGCCAGCAGCGTAGGTTCTAGCGGGAGGGGCGATGAGCAGTTCTTC
>-|TRBV4-3|-|TRBJ1-1
CASSPVGGVNTEAFF
TGCGCCAGCAGCCCCGTTGGGGGAGTTAACACTGAAGCTTTCTTT